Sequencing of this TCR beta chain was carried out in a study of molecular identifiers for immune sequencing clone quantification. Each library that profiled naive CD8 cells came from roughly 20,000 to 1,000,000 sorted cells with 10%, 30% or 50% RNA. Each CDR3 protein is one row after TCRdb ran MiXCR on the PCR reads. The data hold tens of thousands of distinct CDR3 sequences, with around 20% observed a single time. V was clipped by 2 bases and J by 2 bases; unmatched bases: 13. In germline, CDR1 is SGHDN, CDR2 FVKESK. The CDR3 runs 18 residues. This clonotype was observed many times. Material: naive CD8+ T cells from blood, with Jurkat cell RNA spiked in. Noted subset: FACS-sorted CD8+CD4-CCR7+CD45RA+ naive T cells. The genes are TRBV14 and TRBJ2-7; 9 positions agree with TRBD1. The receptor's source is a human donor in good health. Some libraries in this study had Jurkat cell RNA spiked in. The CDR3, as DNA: TGTGCCAGCAGCCAAATAACAGGGGGCGCTAAGTTTCCCTACGAGCAGTACTTC. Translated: CASSQITGGAKFPYEQYF.